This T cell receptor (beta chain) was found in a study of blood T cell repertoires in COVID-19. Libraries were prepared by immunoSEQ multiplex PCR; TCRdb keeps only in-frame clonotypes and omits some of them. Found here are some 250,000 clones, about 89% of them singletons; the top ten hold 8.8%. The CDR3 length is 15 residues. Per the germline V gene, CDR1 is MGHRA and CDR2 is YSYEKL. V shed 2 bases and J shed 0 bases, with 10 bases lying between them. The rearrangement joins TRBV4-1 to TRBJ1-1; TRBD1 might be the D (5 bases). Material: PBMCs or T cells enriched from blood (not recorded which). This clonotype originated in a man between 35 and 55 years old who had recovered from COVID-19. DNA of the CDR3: TGCGCCAGCAGCCAATATTCAGGGTTGAACACTGAAGCTTTCTTT. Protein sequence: CASSQYSGLNTEAFF.